The present T cell receptor (beta chain) was sequenced within a study of T cells after yellow fever vaccination. Study-level background: Any fraction with a low cell number was prepared using SMART-Seq v4 Ultra Low Input.

From the 5' RACE reads, TCRdb called clonotypes with MiXCR, one entry per CDR3 protein. Of approximately 160,000 distinct CDR3 sequences detected, around 9.3% appear once; the ten largest clones hold 35% to 40%. Study observations and caveats: When the response was secondary, it was weaker but reached its peak faster, day 5 versus 15.

After removal of 4 bases from V and 1 base from J, the junction contained 7 bases not matched to a gene. This CDR3 is 17 amino acids long. The germline V gene encodes CDR1 MNHEY and CDR2 SMNVEV (reference sequence). As concerns this clonotype: The antigen is undetermined.

This TCR was sampled from a man aged 18 to 30 who received the YFV17D yellow fever vaccine. This chain joins TRBV27 and TRBJ2-2, with 9 nucleotides matching TRBD1. The sample was CD8+ T cells sorted from PBMCs, taken 45 days after the yellow fever booster vaccination. CDR3 nucleotide sequence: TGTGCCAGCAGTTCCGCGGGACAGGGATGGAACACCGGGGAGCTGTTTTTT. Its protein is CASSSAGQGWNTGELFF.